This TCR beta chain was obtained from a study of graft-versus-host responses after intestinal transplantation. The wider study: Transplantation in recipients was multivisceral, liver-intestinal, or isolated intestinal. Each recipient received anti-thymocyte globulin induction, then tacrolimus and steroids for approximately 3 years.

Regarding this clone: Its antigen is not identified.

The table came from immunoSEQ multiplex PCR; TCRdb's copy has only in-frame clones and leaves some out. The sample records approximately 110,000 clones, 85% to 95% being singletons. General observations from the study: Among recipient marrow samples, GvH clones were found; some appeared first in ileum or blood. Individuals carrying graft-donor T cell macrochimerism showed high graft-versus-host to host-versus-graft clonal ratios in allografts.

The V end lost 5 bases, the J end lost 5 bases, and 21 bases lay between the germline ends. The germline V gene has CDR1 SEHNR and CDR2 FQNEAQ (reference sequence). The CDR3 sequence is 16 residues long. The input for sequencing was unstimulated CD8+ T cells sorted from spleen or lymph node cells, taken before transplant. The TCR was taken from a human donor who was the organ donor for an intestinal transplant. V gene TRBV7-9 combines with J gene TRBJ1-2, with D uncertain. The CDR3 protein is CASSPEVGSGRYGYTF. In DNA, the CDR3 is TGTGCCAGCAGCCCGGAGGTTGGCAGCGGTCGGTATGGCTACACCTTC.